Each of the 24 T cell receptor beta chains below was sequenced from the same sample in a study of T cell changes during pregnancy in multiple sclerosis. Measured with immunoSEQ multiplex PCR; TCRdb has only the in-frame clones, and not every one. This table holds about 92,000 clones, about 94% found once. The specimen comprised peripheral blood, sampled in the third trimester of pregnancy. All receptors come from a female donor with multiple sclerosis, enrolled in a pregnancy study.

The chain carries TRBV6-6 and TRBJ2-3, with 7 bases lining up with TRBD2. V shed 7 bases, J shed 6 bases, and the junction held 7 bases outside the gene matches. Looked up from germline, CDR1 is MNHNY and CDR2 is SVGAGI (reference sequence). The length of the CDR3 is 13 residues. CDR3 residues: CASNLVGGDTQYF. The CDR3 DNA is TGTGCCAGCAACTTAGTCGGGGGGGATACGCAGTATTTT.

V and J are TRBV27 and TRBJ2-3, with 8 bases identical to TRBD2. The germline V gene has CDR1 MNHEY and CDR2 SMNVEV (reference sequence). The CDR3 is 13 amino acids. J lost 11 bases, V lost 0 bases, and 4 bases had no gene match. The CDR3 nucleotides are TGTGCCAGCAGTTTATCGGCGGGAGGCGGGCAGTATTTT. It encodes CASSLSAGGGQYF.

CDR3 in amino acids: CASSQGGSYNEQFF. CDR3 nucleotide sequence: TGCGCCAGCAGCCAAGGAGGTTCTTACAATGAGCAGTTCTTC. This chain uses TRBV4-1 with TRBJ2-1; D call uncertain. V lost 1 base and J lost 4, with 8 bases in between. The CDR3 extends over 14 amino acids. Germline lookup yields CDR1 MGHRA and CDR2 YSYEKL.

This chain joins TRBV30 and TRBJ1-2, with 8 bases lining up with TRBD1. The germline V gene has CDR1 GTSNPN and CDR2 SVGIG (reference sequence). The CDR3 loop spans 16 amino acids. V lost 4 bases to trimming and J lost 6 bases; unmatched junction nucleotides: 16. The CDR3 bases are TGTGCCTGGATGGCAGGGGGCGCCTTAGTCGCTAATGGCTACACCTTC. This sequence encodes CAWMAGGALVANGYTF.

This chain uses TRBV7-9 with TRBJ2-3; perhaps TRBD2 as D (6 bases). The CDR3 is made up of 14 amino acids. V lost 7 bases and J 4 bases, leaving 15 bases between the germline ends. CDR1 is SEHNR, CDR2 FQNEAQ, per germline (reference sequence). CDR3 region: CASTNGLSADTQYF. The CDR3, as DNA: TGTGCCAGCACGAATGGACTATCAGCAGATACGCAGTATTTT.

J is TRBJ2-2 and V is TRBV5-1; TRBD2 aligns across 10 bases. This CDR3 has 14 residues. The J segment lost 2 bases and the V segment lost 5 bases, leaving 0 bases of the junction unmatched. CDR1 is SGHRS, CDR2 YFSETQ, per germline. Here the CDR3 reads CASRLAGNTGELFF. DNA for the CDR3: TGCGCCAGCAGACTAGCGGGAAACACCGGGGAGCTGTTTTTT. Filled out from reference TRBV5-1 and TRBJ2-2, the complete variable domain reads KAGVTQTPRYLIKTRGQQVTLSCSPISGHRSVSWYQQTPGQGLQFLFEYFSETQRNKGNFPGRFSGRQFSNSRSEMNVSTLELGDSALYLCASRLAGNTGELFFGEGSRLTVL.

The V call is TRBV18, the J call TRBJ2-7; D may be TRBD1 (6 bases). V was pared by 4 bases and J by 2 bases, with 6 bases between. Per the germline V gene, CDR1 is KGHSH and CDR2 is LQKENI. CDR3 size: 12 residues. For the CDR3, the DNA is TGTGCCAGCTCACAGGGGGCCTACGAGCAGTACTTC. Translating gives CASSQGAYEQYF.

This chain uses TRBV5-4 with TRBJ2-7, with D maybe TRBD2 (6 bases). The CDR3 has 13 amino acids. V lost 4 bases to trimming and J lost 2 bases, with 10 bases between them. The germline V gene encodes CDR1 SGHNT and CDR2 YYREEE (reference sequence). The CDR3 spells CASSLGLTYEQYF. The CDR3, as DNA: TGTGCCAGCAGCCTGGGACTTACCTACGAGCAGTACTTC.

The chain couples TRBV25-1 to TRBJ2-7, with D uncertain. The V end was cut by 7 bases, the J end by 2 bases, with 6 bases between. Germline-derived CDR1 and CDR2 are MGHDK and SYGVNS. The CDR3 spans 11 residues. The DNA for the CDR3 is TGTGCCAGCACCTCCGCCTACGAGCAGTACTTC. Its protein product is CASTSAYEQYF.

This clone was seen only once. The chain combines TRBV28 with TRBJ2-3; D uncertain. V lost 6 bases and J lost 9, with 13 bases in between. The CDR3 length is 12 residues. Germline loops: CDR1 MDHEN, CDR2 SYDVKM. In DNA form, the CDR3 reads TGTGCCAGCAGGGCAGCACAGACAACGCAGTATTTT. It yields the protein CASRAAQTTQYF.

The V and J genes are TRBV10-1 and TRBJ2-1; D perhaps matches TRBD2 (6 bases). Germline V gene lookup returns CDR1 WNHNN and CDR2 SYGVQD (reference sequence). V was pared by 9 bases and J by 4 bases, with 25 bases between. This CDR3 has 17 residues. As DNA, the CDR3 is TGCGCCAGTACATCCGCTCCGGGACTTATCATATACAATGAGCAGTTCTTC. As protein: CASTSAPGLIIYNEQFF.

V and J are TRBV4-2 and TRBJ1-2; 12 bases match TRBD1. This CDR3 contains 18 residues. The V segment lost 0 bases and the J segment 5 bases; nucleotides outside the gene matches: 10. CDR1 and CDR2 from the germline V gene are LGHNA and YNFKEQ. The CDR3 nucleotides are TGTGCCAGCAGCCAAGACCCGGGACAGGGGGCGGTTGCTTATGGCTACACCTTC. Its protein is CASSQDPGQGAVAYGYTF.

V gene TRBV19 combines with J gene TRBJ2-7, with no clear D. The germline V gene encodes CDR1 LNHDA and CDR2 SQIVND (reference sequence). The CDR3 sequence is 15 residues long. Trimming cost V 5 bases and J 5 bases, with 19 bases left between them. Here the CDR3 DNA reads TGTGCCAGTAGTCCGCGACTCGACCAATGGGACGAGCAGTACTTC. This encodes CASSPRLDQWDEQYF. Full variable domain (outside the CDR3, taken from reference TRBV19 and TRBJ2-7): DGGITQSPKYLFRKEGQNVTLSCEQNLNHDAMYWYRQDPGQGLRLIYYSQIVNDFQKGDIAEGYSVSREKKESFPLTVTSAQKNPTAFYLCASSPRLDQWDEQYFGPGTRLTVT.

This clone appeared a few times. This chain connects TRBV11-1 to TRBJ1-1; D uncertain. The CDR3 spans 14 residues. V was shortened by 3 bases and J by 2 bases, with 10 bases between the two germline ends. Germline loops: CDR1 SGHAT, CDR2 FQDESV (reference sequence). CDR3 protein: CASSFTETNTEAFF. The CDR3 DNA is TGTGCCAGCAGCTTCACAGAGACCAACACTGAAGCTTTCTTT.

V is TRBV5-4 and J is TRBJ1-1, with 10 bases identical to TRBD1. Looked up from germline, CDR1 is SGHNT and CDR2 is YYREEE (reference sequence). The CDR3 totals 15 residues. J lost 5 bases, V lost 4 bases, and 8 bases had no gene match. This CDR3 reads CASSGTGEGKTEAFF. For the CDR3, the DNA is TGTGCCAGCAGCGGGACAGGGGAAGGGAAGACTGAAGCTTTCTTT.

The chain uses TRBV5-1 and TRBJ2-1, with D tentatively TRBD2 (6 bases). The CDR3 has 16 residues. V lost 4 bases and J 1 base, leaving 15 bases between the germline ends. Germline V lookup: CDR1 SGHRS, CDR2 YFSETQ. This CDR3 is CASSGGGTGSYNEQFF. The DNA for the CDR3 is TGCGCCAGCAGCGGGGGTGGGACTGGGTCCTACAATGAGCAGTTCTTC. Together with reference TRBV5-1 and TRBJ2-1, the CDR3 gives the full variable domain: KAGVTQTPRYLIKTRGQQVTLSCSPISGHRSVSWYQQTPGQGLQFLFEYFSETQRNKGNFPGRFSGRQFSNSRSEMNVSTLELGDSALYLCASSGGGTGSYNEQFFGPGTRLTVL.

This chain links TRBV14 with TRBJ1-3; D gene ambiguous. CDR1 and CDR2 from the germline V gene are SGHDN and FVKESK. V shed 0 bases and J shed 8 bases, with 11 bases lying between them. This CDR3 is 14 amino acids long. DNA of the CDR3: TGTGCCAGCAGCCAAGAGGTCGGCGGAGACACCATATATTTT. It encodes CASSQEVGGDTIYF. The full variable domain, in which reference TRBV14 and TRBJ1-3 provide the parts outside the CDR3, is EAGVTQFPSHSVIEKGQTVTLRCDPISGHDNLYWYRRVMGKEIKFLLHFVKESKQDESGMPNNRFLAERTGGTYSTLKVQPAELEDSGVYFCASSQEVGGDTIYFGEGSWLTVV.

The J gene is TRBJ1-1, the V gene TRBV11-1; 7 bases are shared with TRBD1. With V trimmed by 2 bases and J by 2 bases, 5 bases remained unmatched. This CDR3 is 15 amino acids long. Looked up from germline, CDR1 is SGHAT and CDR2 is FQDESV (reference sequence). Here the CDR3 reads CASSLRTGVNTEAFF. CDR3 DNA sequence: TGTGCCAGCAGCTTAAGAACAGGGGTTAACACTGAAGCTTTCTTT.

The chain joins TRBV28 to TRBJ2-7; 14 bases are shared with TRBD2. Germline V gene data show CDR1 as MDHEN and CDR2 as SYDVKM. V lost 5 bases and J lost 0; bases outside the gene matches: 3. The CDR3 covers 16 residues. CDR3 DNA: TGTGCCAGCAGTCTGACTAGCGGGAGGGCCTCCTACGAGCAGTACTTC. It is translated as CASSLTSGRASYEQYF. Using reference TRBV28 and TRBJ2-7 for the parts outside the CDR3, the full variable domain is DVKVTQSSRYLVKRTGEKVFLECVQDMDHENMFWYRQDPGLGLRLIYFSYDVKMKEKGDIPEGYSVSREKKERFSLILESASTNQTSMYLCASSLTSGRASYEQYFGPGTRLTVT.

V usage is TRBV5-1 and J usage is TRBJ2-2, with TRBD1 matching over 8 bases. The V segment lost 5 bases and the J segment 4 bases; nucleotides outside the gene matches: 10. Germline lookup yields CDR1 SGHRS and CDR2 YFSETQ. CDR3 length: 16 amino acids. In DNA form, the CDR3 reads TGCGCCAGCAGTGGCAGGGGGCGATCAGGCACCGGGGAGCTGTTTTTT. Translation gives CASSGRGRSGTGELFF.

Only one count was recorded for this clone. This rearrangement joins TRBV2 to TRBJ2-1; 9 positions agree with TRBD2. Germline V gene data show CDR1 as SNHLY and CDR2 as FYNNEI. V gave up 6 bases and J gave up 4 bases; unmatched junction bases: 10. There are 16 residues in the CDR3. CDR3 nucleotides: TGTGCCAGCAGGCCCATAGCGGGAGTAGAGTACAATGAGCAGTTCTTC. Its translation is CASRPIAGVEYNEQFF.

J is TRBJ1-2 and V is TRBV2; D remains unclear. CDR3 length: 12 residues. V shed 4 bases and J shed 4 bases, with 7 bases lying between them. CDR1 is SNHLY, CDR2 FYNNEI, per germline. The CDR3 sequence: CASSGLSYGYTF. The CDR3 nucleotides read TGTGCCAGCAGTGGACTGAGCTATGGCTACACCTTC. The whole variable domain, filled in from reference TRBV2 and TRBJ1-2, reads EPEVTQTPSHQVTQMGQEVILRCVPISNHLYFYWYRQILGQKVEFLVSFYNNEISEKSEIFDDQFSVERPDGSNFTLKIRSTKLEDSAMYFCASSGLSYGYTFGSGTRLTVV.

The rearrangement uses TRBV11-3 and TRBJ2-1; D call uncertain. Deletions cut 5 bases from V and 8 bases from J, with 7 bases between. This CDR3 region has 11 residues. CDR1 is SGHNT and CDR2 is YENEEA in the germline V gene. CDR3 DNA sequence: TGTGCCAGCAGCCCCGGTTATGAGCAGTTCTTC. It yields the protein CASSPGYEQFF.

This clone is a singleton in its sample. In nucleotides, the CDR3 is TGTGCCTGGAGTGAACAGGTCAAAAGAGGCTATGGCTACACCTTC. Protein: CAWSEQVKRGYGYTF. J is TRBJ1-2 and V is TRBV30, with TRBD1 as a possible D gene (5 bases). The CDR3 spans 15 residues. Trimming pared 1 base from V and 4 bases from J, leaving 16 bases between. The germline V gene encodes CDR1 GTSNPN and CDR2 SVGIG (reference sequence).